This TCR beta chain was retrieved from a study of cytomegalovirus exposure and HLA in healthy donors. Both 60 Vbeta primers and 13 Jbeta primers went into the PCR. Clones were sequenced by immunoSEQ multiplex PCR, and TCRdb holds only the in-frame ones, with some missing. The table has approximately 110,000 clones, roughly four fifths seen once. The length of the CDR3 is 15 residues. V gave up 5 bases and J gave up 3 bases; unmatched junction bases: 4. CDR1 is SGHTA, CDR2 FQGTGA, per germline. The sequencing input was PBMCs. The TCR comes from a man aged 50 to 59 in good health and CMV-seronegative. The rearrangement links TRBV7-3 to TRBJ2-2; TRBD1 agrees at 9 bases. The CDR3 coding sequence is TGTGCCAGCAGCCGGACAGGGGTAGACACCGGGGAGCTGTTTTTT. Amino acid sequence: CASSRTGVDTGELFF. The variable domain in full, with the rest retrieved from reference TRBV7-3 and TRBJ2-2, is GAGVSQTPSNKVTEKGKYVELRCDPISGHTALYWYRQSLGQGPEFLIYFQGTGAADDSGLPNDRFFAVRPEGSVSTLKIQRTERGDSAVYLCASSRTGVDTGELFFGEGSRLTVL.